The rows below give T cell receptor beta chains drawn from one sample of a study of identical twins. MiXCR, run by TCRdb on the 5' RACE reads, gives a single entry per CDR3 protein. The profile shows 250,000 to 350,000 distinct CDR3 sequences, about 8.3% of them singletons. In addition, the sample was reused for a study of yellow fever vaccine responses in identical twins.

Material for sequencing was memory (CD45RO+) T cells sorted from blood. The receptors derive from a woman between 18 and 29 years old in good health. Both conserved end residues are part of each CDR3. The D gene is left open where the match is weak. Clone size appears in some rows only: once, few, many, or a class for an expanded clone.

abundance: many; j_gene: TRBJ2-7; d_gene: -; v_gene: TRBV5-1; CDR3nt: TGCGCCAGCAGCTTGGATCCAGCGGGCTACGAGCAGTACTTC; CDR3aa: CASSLDPAGYEQYF
abundance: many; j_gene: TRBJ2-1; d_gene: -; v_gene: TRBV2; CDR3nt: TGTGCCAGCAGTGAGACTATCCACAATGAGCAGTTCTTC; CDR3aa: CASSETIHNEQFF
abundance: many; j_gene: TRBJ2-6; d_gene: -; v_gene: TRBV12-3/TRBV12-4; CDR3nt: TGTGCCAGCAGTCCAGGGGGGACTGGGGCCAACGTCCTGACTTTC; CDR3aa: CASSPGGTGANVLTF
abundance: many; j_gene: TRBJ2-3; d_gene: -; v_gene: TRBV7-8; CDR3nt: TGTGCCAGCAGCGCTCGATCTAGCACAGATACGCAGTATTTT; CDR3aa: CASSARSSTDTQYF
abundance: few; j_gene: TRBJ2-5; d_gene: -; v_gene: TRBV5-1; CDR3nt: TGCGCCAGCAGCGCCCTTTTTCGGGGGCAAGAGACCCAGTACTTC; CDR3aa: CASSALFRGQETQYF
abundance: -; j_gene: TRBJ2-7; d_gene: -; v_gene: TRBV2; CDR3nt: TGTGCCAGCAGCCAGATCCAGGGGACCTACGAGCAGTACTTC; CDR3aa: CASSQIQGTYEQYF
abundance: many; j_gene: TRBJ2-1; d_gene: -; v_gene: TRBV20-1; CDR3nt: TGCAGTGCCTGGGCGGGACGCTACAATGAGCAGTTCTTC; CDR3aa: CSAWAGRYNEQFF
abundance: few; j_gene: TRBJ2-1; d_gene: TRBD2; v_gene: TRBV25-1; CDR3nt: TGTGCCAGCAGTGAATCACTAACTAGCGGGGGTGGGGGTGAGCAGTTCTTC; CDR3aa: CASSESLTSGGGGEQFF
abundance: many; j_gene: TRBJ2-1; d_gene: TRBD2; v_gene: TRBV3-1; CDR3nt: TGTGCCAGCAGAAAGTCTAGCGGGAGTAACGGGAATGAGCAGTTCTTC; CDR3aa: CASRKSSGSNGNEQFF
abundance: -; j_gene: TRBJ2-3; d_gene: -; v_gene: TRBV14; CDR3nt: TGTGCCAGCAGCCGGCAGGGGAATACGCAGTATTTT; CDR3aa: CASSRQGNTQYF
abundance: few; j_gene: TRBJ2-1; d_gene: TRBD1; v_gene: TRBV20-1; CDR3nt: TGCAGTGCTCCGGGGACAGCCCGCAATGAGCAGTTCTTC; CDR3aa: CSAPGTARNEQFF
abundance: many; j_gene: TRBJ2-7; d_gene: TRBD1; v_gene: TRBV29-1; CDR3nt: TGCAGCGTGGGGACAGGGACTTTTTACGAGCAGTACTTC; CDR3aa: CSVGTGTFYEQYF
abundance: many; j_gene: TRBJ2-7; d_gene: -; v_gene: TRBV27; CDR3nt: TGTGCCAGCAGTATAGTGGGGGCGGCTGAGCAGTACTTC; CDR3aa: CASSIVGAAEQYF
abundance: few; j_gene: TRBJ2-3; d_gene: -; v_gene: TRBV21-1; CDR3nt: TGTGCCAGCAGCAAGGGCACAAGCACAGATACGCAGTATTTT; CDR3aa: CASSKGTSTDTQYF
abundance: few; j_gene: TRBJ2-3; d_gene: -; v_gene: TRBV20-1; CDR3nt: TGCAGTGCTACAAGGACGAGCGGACCCACAGATACGCAGTATTTT; CDR3aa: CSATRTSGPTDTQYF
abundance: -; j_gene: TRBJ2-1; d_gene: -; v_gene: TRBV7-2; CDR3nt: TGTGCCAGCAGCTACGAAGCGAGGAGGCTTGGATACAATGAGCAGTTCTTC; CDR3aa: CASSYEARRLGYNEQFF
abundance: few; j_gene: TRBJ2-1; d_gene: -; v_gene: TRBV6-5; CDR3nt: TGTGCCAGCAGTTACCGCACGATGGACGGGAGCTCCTACAATGAGCAGTTCTTC; CDR3aa: CASSYRTMDGSSYNEQFF
abundance: -; j_gene: TRBJ2-3; d_gene: TRBD2; v_gene: TRBV20-1; CDR3nt: TGCAGTGCTAGACCGGGACTAGCGGGCCGCACAGATACGCAGTATTTT; CDR3aa: CSARPGLAGRTDTQYF
abundance: few; j_gene: TRBJ2-7; d_gene: TRBD1; v_gene: TRBV5-5; CDR3nt: TGTGCCAGCAGCTATTTCCTCCCCGGGACAGGGGTGCACGAGCAGTACTTC; CDR3aa: CASSYFLPGTGVHEQYF
abundance: few; j_gene: TRBJ2-3; d_gene: -; v_gene: TRBV11-2; CDR3nt: TGTGCCAGCAGCTTAGGGTTCGGCGGGATCACAGATACGCAGTATTTT; CDR3aa: CASSLGFGGITDTQYF
abundance: -; j_gene: TRBJ2-7; d_gene: TRBD2; v_gene: TRBV28; CDR3nt: TGTGCCAGCAGGTTGAGCGGGAGGACTTACGAGCAGTACTTC; CDR3aa: CASRLSGRTYEQYF
abundance: -; j_gene: TRBJ2-1; d_gene: TRBD2; v_gene: TRBV20-1; CDR3nt: TGCAGTGCTACGGTTAGCGGGGGGAGCGATGAGCAGTTCTTC; CDR3aa: CSATVSGGSDEQFF
abundance: many; j_gene: TRBJ1-1; d_gene: TRBD1; v_gene: TRBV13; CDR3nt: TGTGCCAGCAGCTTAAAACCGGGACAGATGAACACTGAAGCTTTCTTT; CDR3aa: CASSLKPGQMNTEAFF
abundance: many; j_gene: TRBJ2-3; d_gene: TRBD2; v_gene: TRBV4-2; CDR3nt: TGTGCCAGCAGCCTCAGCGGGGGGGACGCAGATACGCAGTATTTT; CDR3aa: CASSLSGGDADTQYF
abundance: many; j_gene: TRBJ2-3; d_gene: TRBD2; v_gene: TRBV28; CDR3nt: TGTGCCAGCAGCCCTCAAGCGGGAGGGCGGGGAGATACGCAGTATTTT; CDR3aa: CASSPQAGGRGDTQYF
abundance: many; j_gene: TRBJ2-2; d_gene: TRBD1; v_gene: TRBV20-1; CDR3nt: TGCGGCGGACAGGGGCACACCGGGGAGCTGTTTTTT; CDR3aa: CGGQGHTGELFF
abundance: many; j_gene: TRBJ2-7; d_gene: TRBD1; v_gene: TRBV5-1; CDR3nt: TGCGCCAGCAGCCCGGGACAGCCCTACGAGCAGTACTTC; CDR3aa: CASSPGQPYEQYF
abundance: few; j_gene: TRBJ1-2; d_gene: -; v_gene: TRBV6-5; CDR3nt: TGTGCCAGCAGTTACTGGATTGTGGGCTATGGCTACACCTTC; CDR3aa: CASSYWIVGYGYTF
abundance: many; j_gene: TRBJ2-2; d_gene: TRBD2; v_gene: TRBV9; CDR3nt: TGTGCCAGCAGTGTCGCGGGAGGGAACACCGGGGAGCTGTTTTTT; CDR3aa: CASSVAGGNTGELFF
abundance: many; j_gene: TRBJ2-2; d_gene: TRBD1; v_gene: TRBV3-1; CDR3nt: TGTGCCAGCAGCGCGGACAGGGGTAACACCGGGGAGCTGTTTTTT; CDR3aa: CASSADRGNTGELFF
abundance: many; j_gene: TRBJ2-7; d_gene: TRBD2; v_gene: TRBV6-5; CDR3nt: TGTGCCAGCAGTTCCGAGCGGGAGGCCTACGAGCAGTACTTC; CDR3aa: CASSSEREAYEQYF
abundance: -; j_gene: TRBJ2-3; d_gene: TRBD2; v_gene: TRBV4-2; CDR3nt: TGTGCCAGCAGCCAATTGATTAGCGGGGCCACAGATACGCAGTATTTT; CDR3aa: CASSQLISGATDTQYF
abundance: few; j_gene: TRBJ1-4; d_gene: -; v_gene: TRBV28; CDR3nt: TGTGCCAGCAGTTTACTTCAAACCCTGAATGAAAAACTGTTTTTT; CDR3aa: CASSLLQTLNEKLFF
abundance: many; j_gene: TRBJ2-3; d_gene: TRBD2; v_gene: TRBV5-1; CDR3nt: TGCGCCAGCAGCATAGGACTAGCGGCTGGCACAGATACGCAGTATTTT; CDR3aa: CASSIGLAAGTDTQYF
abundance: many; j_gene: TRBJ2-1; d_gene: TRBD2; v_gene: TRBV2; CDR3nt: TGTGCCAGCAGTCGAACTAGCGGGAATTACAATGAGCAGTTCTTC; CDR3aa: CASSRTSGNYNEQFF
abundance: many; j_gene: TRBJ1-3; d_gene: -; v_gene: TRBV7-9; CDR3nt: TGTGCCAGCAGCCTACAGGGCGCTGGAAACACCATATATTTT; CDR3aa: CASSLQGAGNTIYF
abundance: -; j_gene: TRBJ1-5; d_gene: -; v_gene: TRBV12-3/TRBV12-4; CDR3nt: TGTGCCAGCAGAAAAGGACACCAGAATCAGCCCCAGCATTTT; CDR3aa: CASRKGHQNQPQHF
abundance: many; j_gene: TRBJ2-1; d_gene: -; v_gene: TRBV5-5; CDR3nt: TGTGCCAGCAGCTTGGCCGTCGGGGGCGTCCCCTCGAATGAGCAGTTCTTC; CDR3aa: CASSLAVGGVPSNEQFF
abundance: -; j_gene: TRBJ1-3; d_gene: -; v_gene: TRBV10-3; CDR3nt: TGTGCCATCAGTGAGTTCGAGGCTGGAAACACCATATATTTT; CDR3aa: CAISEFEAGNTIYF
abundance: -; j_gene: TRBJ2-1; d_gene: -; v_gene: TRBV24-1; CDR3nt: TGTGCCACCAGTGACACCGACGGGAGCTCCTACAATGAGCAGTTCTTC; CDR3aa: CATSDTDGSSYNEQFF
abundance: few; j_gene: TRBJ2-1; d_gene: -; v_gene: TRBV2; CDR3nt: TGTGCCAGCAGTGAAGGTCTAAGTTACAATGAGCAGTTCTTC; CDR3aa: CASSEGLSYNEQFF
abundance: few; j_gene: TRBJ2-5; d_gene: TRBD2; v_gene: TRBV6-1; CDR3nt: TGTGCCAGCAGCGGCGGACTAGCGGGGGGTTGGGGACAAGAGACCCAGTACTTC; CDR3aa: CASSGGLAGGWGQETQYF
abundance: few; j_gene: TRBJ1-5; d_gene: -; v_gene: TRBV6-5; CDR3nt: TGTGCCAGCAGTTCGGGAACGGGGGGCAATCAGCCCCAGCATTTT; CDR3aa: CASSSGTGGNQPQHF
abundance: few; j_gene: TRBJ1-6; d_gene: -; v_gene: TRBV5-1; CDR3nt: TGCGCCAGCAGCTTGAGAGGGGGAAACAATTCACCCCTCCACTTT; CDR3aa: CASSLRGGNNSPLHF
abundance: many; j_gene: TRBJ2-2; d_gene: TRBD1; v_gene: TRBV7-8; CDR3nt: TGTGCCAGCAGCTCCAACAGGGGAAACTGGGAGCTGTTTTTT; CDR3aa: CASSSNRGNWELFF